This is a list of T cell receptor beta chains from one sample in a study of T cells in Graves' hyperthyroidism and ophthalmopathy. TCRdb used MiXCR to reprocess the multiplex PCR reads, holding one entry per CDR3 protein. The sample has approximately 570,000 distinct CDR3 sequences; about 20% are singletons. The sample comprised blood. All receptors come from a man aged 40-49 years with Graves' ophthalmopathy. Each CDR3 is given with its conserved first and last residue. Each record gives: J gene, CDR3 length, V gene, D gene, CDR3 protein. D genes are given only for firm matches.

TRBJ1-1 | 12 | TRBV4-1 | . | CASSQERGTAFF
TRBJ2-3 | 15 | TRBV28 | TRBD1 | CASSSSGGAGDTQYF
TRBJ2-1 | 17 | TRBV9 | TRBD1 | CASSTRTGANNYNEQFF
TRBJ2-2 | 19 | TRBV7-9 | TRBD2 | CASSRGLAGNSKIPRELFF
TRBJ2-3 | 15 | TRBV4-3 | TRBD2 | CASSRGMGREDTQYF
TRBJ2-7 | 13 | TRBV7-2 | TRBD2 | CASSLVGTTEQYF
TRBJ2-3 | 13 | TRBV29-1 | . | CSVGPRLKDTQYF
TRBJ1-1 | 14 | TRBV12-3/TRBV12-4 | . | CASSSPVSITEAFF
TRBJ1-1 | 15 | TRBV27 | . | CASKAVQTRNTEAFF
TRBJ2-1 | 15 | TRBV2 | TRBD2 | CASSERLAGAREQFF
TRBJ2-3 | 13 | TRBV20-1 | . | CSALETTTDTQYF
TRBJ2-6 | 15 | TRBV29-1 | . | CSVGSDEPGANVLTF
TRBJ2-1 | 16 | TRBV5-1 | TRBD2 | CASSTLPSGGTNEQFF
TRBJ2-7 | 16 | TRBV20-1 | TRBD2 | CSAAGTSGSPTYEQYF
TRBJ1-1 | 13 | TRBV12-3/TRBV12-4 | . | CASEGWGNTEAFF
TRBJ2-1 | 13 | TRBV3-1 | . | CASSQLSFNEQFF
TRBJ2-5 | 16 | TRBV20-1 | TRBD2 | CSAKSGTSGGQETQYF